The 9 T cell receptor beta chains given below trace back to one sample, sequenced in a study of graft-versus-host responses after intestinal transplantation. Their antigens are not known. Data came from immunoSEQ multiplex PCR; TCRdb stores just in-frame clones and leaves some out. The sample holds approximately 85,000 clones, around 90% seen once. Sequencing was performed on unstimulated CD8+ T cells sorted from spleen or lymph node cells, taken before transplant. The receptors stem from a human donor who was the organ donor for an intestinal transplant.

The chain has TRBV4-2 and TRBJ2-2, with D hard to call. CDR1 and CDR2 (germline): LGHNA, YNFKEQ. The CDR3 runs to 16 residues. V lost 4 bases to trimming and J lost 5 bases, with 17 bases between them. The CDR3 region has the DNA TGTGCCAGCAGCCCCACACTTACTATCATTACCGGGGAGCTGTTTTTT. This gives the protein CASSPTLTIITGELFF.

This chain joins TRBV6-5 and TRBJ1-5, with D perhaps TRBD1 (6 bases). Germline CDR1 MNHEY, CDR2 SVGAGI. The CDR3 has 14 amino acids. The V end was cut by 5 bases, the J end by 5 bases, with 13 bases between. CDR3 DNA: TGTGCCAGCAGTCACGGGGGGGCTGATCAGCCCCAGCATTTT. Encoded protein: CASSHGGADQPQHF.

The chain recombines TRBV6-5 with TRBJ2-7, with a possible D match to TRBD1 (6 bases). This CDR3 is 14 amino acids long. V was clipped by 2 bases and J by 3 bases, with 11 bases between them. Germline-derived CDR1 and CDR2 are MNHEY and SVGAGI. The CDR3 reads CASSYTGQFYEQYF. The CDR3 nucleotides read TGTGCCAGCAGTTACACCGGACAGTTCTACGAGCAGTACTTC.

This clone showed up just a few times. This chain uses TRBV6-1 with TRBJ2-7; no definite D call. The V and J ends lost 4 bases and 4 bases respectively, with 11 bases between them. Germline V gene sequence: CDR1 MNHNS, CDR2 SASEGT. The CDR3 is 13 amino acids. In DNA, the CDR3 is TGTGCCAGCAGTGCCGCATCCTCTTACGAGCAGTACTTC. Residues: CASSAASSYEQYF.

V gene TRBV2 combines with J gene TRBJ2-1, with D uncertain. This CDR3 has 14 amino acids. Looked up from germline, CDR1 is SNHLY and CDR2 is FYNNEI. V shed 0 bases and J shed 4 bases, with 7 bases lying between them. The CDR3 reads CASSEAGPYNEQFF. The CDR3, as DNA: TGTGCCAGCAGTGAAGCGGGCCCTTACAATGAGCAGTTCTTC.

The gene calls are TRBV25-1 and TRBJ2-1; D may match TRBD1 or TRBD2 (5 bases each). Trimming removed 5 bases at V and 3 bases at J, with 8 bases between. CDR3 length: 13 residues. Germline assignment: CDR1 MGHDK and CDR2 SYGVNS. In DNA form, the CDR3 reads TGTGCCAGCAGTTGGGACGGCTACAATGAGCAGTTCTTC. It specifies CASSWDGYNEQFF.

Here the CDR3 reads CASSQRDNTDTQYF. The CDR3 coding sequence is TGCGCCAGCAGCCAACGGGACAACACAGATACGCAGTATTTT. This sequence joins TRBV4-1 and TRBJ2-3; perhaps TRBD1 as D (6 bases). CDR3 length equals 14 residues. In germline, CDR1 is MGHRA, CDR2 YSYEKL. V lost 2 bases to trimming and J lost 2 bases, with 8 bases between them.

A single count supports this clone. This sequence joins TRBV9 and TRBJ2-3; D might be TRBD1 or TRBD2, each matching 5 bases. Trimming pared 0 bases from V and 3 bases from J, leaving 14 bases between. This CDR3 has 16 residues. Germline CDR1 and CDR2: SGDLS and YYNGEE. CDR3 in DNA: TGTGCCAGCAGCGTAGATAGAGGGGCGAATACAGATACGCAGTATTTT. This codes for CASSVDRGANTDTQYF.

The chain is built from TRBV19 and TRBJ2-2; D gene uncertain. The length of the CDR3 is 17 residues. Germline V gene lookup returns CDR1 LNHDA and CDR2 SQIVND (reference sequence). Trimming pared 2 bases from V and 5 bases from J, leaving 18 bases between. The CDR3 spells CASSIPTPDGSTGELFF. DNA for the CDR3: TGTGCCAGTAGTATACCCACCCCCGACGGGTCTACCGGGGAGCTGTTTTTT.